This T cell receptor beta chain was identified in a study of T-cell reconstitution after alpha-beta-depleted transplantation in children. This CDR3 is built from 16 residues. The V gene end was trimmed by 1 base and the J gene end by 6 bases; junction bases not matched to a gene: 8. CDR1 LGHNA and CDR2 YNFKEQ come from the germline V gene. This clonotype was seen a few times. The antigen is undetermined. Unique molecular identifiers tagged the TCRbeta library. TCRdb itself ran the PCR reads through MiXCR, one entry per CDR3 protein. This table holds 400,000 to 450,000 distinct CDR3 sequences, around two fifths found once. The study, taken as a whole, reports: At one year after transplant, newly produced T cells mostly accounted for T-cell counts and diversity. Diversity of TCRbeta at day 60 was high in some patients, arising from surviving recipient T cells and thymic progenitors. Reported findings indicate that, about two months after transplant, alpha-beta T cells came from several hundred expanded clones, which were derived from non-depleted graft cells.

Material: PBMCs, obtained before TCRalphabeta/CD19-depleted stem cell transplant. V is TRBV4-2 and J is TRBJ2-3; TRBD2 aligns across 9 bases. The clonotype originates from a girl aged 2 to 10 with aplastic anemia, due to receive a stem cell transplant. The CDR3 region is CASSQVSLAGLDTQYF. CDR3 DNA sequence: TGTGCCAGCAGCCAAGTAAGCCTAGCGGGGTTGGATACGCAGTATTTT.